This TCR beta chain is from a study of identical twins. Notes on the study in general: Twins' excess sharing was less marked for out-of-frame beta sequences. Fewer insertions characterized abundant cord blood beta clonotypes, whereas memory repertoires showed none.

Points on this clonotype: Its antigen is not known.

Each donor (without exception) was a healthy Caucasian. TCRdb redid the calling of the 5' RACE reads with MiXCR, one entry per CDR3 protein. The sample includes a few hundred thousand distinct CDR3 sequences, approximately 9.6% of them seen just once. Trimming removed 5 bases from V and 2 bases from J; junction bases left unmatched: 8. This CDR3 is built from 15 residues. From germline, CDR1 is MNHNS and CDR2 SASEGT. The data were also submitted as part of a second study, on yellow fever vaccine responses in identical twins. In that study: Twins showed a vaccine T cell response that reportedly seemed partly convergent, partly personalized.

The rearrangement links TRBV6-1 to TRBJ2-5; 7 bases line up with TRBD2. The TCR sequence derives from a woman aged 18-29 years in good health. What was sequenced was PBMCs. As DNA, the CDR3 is TGTGCCAGCAGTTGGAAGCGGGGATTACAAGAGACCCAGTACTTC. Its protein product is CASSWKRGLQETQYF.